The 27 T cell receptor beta chains below come from one sample, sequenced in a study of T-cell reconstitution after alpha-beta-depleted transplantation in children. TCRbeta library construction was performed incorporating unique molecular identifiers. TCRdb called the PCR reads again in MiXCR, with one record for every CDR3 protein. The top ten hold 35% of the sample, which has 200,000 to 250,000 distinct CDR3 sequences, about 8.2% seen once. Specimen: PBMCs, mostly from graft donor cells, collected 360 days after TCRalphabeta/CD19-depleted stem cell transplant. The receptors were sampled from a male patient between 2 and 15 years old who had a stem cell transplant for acute myeloid leukemia, so the T cells may come from the graft donor.

At least ten counts were recorded for this clonotype. The CDR3 DNA reads TGTGCCAGCAGCTTAGATTGGGGGGGAGATACGCAGTATTTT. As protein: CASSLDWGGDTQYF. V is TRBV11-2 and J is TRBJ2-3; 7 bases align to TRBD2. Per germline, CDR1 SGHAT and CDR2 FQNNGV. V dropped 0 bases and J dropped 5; count of bases not matched to a gene: 2. CDR3 length: 14 amino acids.

This clonotype was detected ten times or more. The V and J genes are TRBV6-5 and TRBJ2-3; 11 bases fit TRBD2. J was trimmed by 7 bases and V by 4 bases; bases with no gene match: 10. This CDR3 is 16 amino acids long. CDR1 is MNHEY and CDR2 is SVGAGI in the germline V gene. The CDR3 reads CASSSTSGGSPHTQYF. For the CDR3, the DNA is TGTGCCAGCAGTTCCACTAGCGGGGGATCCCCCCATACGCAGTATTTT.

This clonotype showed up many times. The chain joins TRBV29-1 to TRBJ2-5; D not resolved. The CDR3 totals 10 residues. Germline V gives CDR1 SQVTM, CDR2 ANQGSEA. The ends were cut back, 6 bases at V and 5 bases at J, with 7 bases in the middle. The CDR3 region is CSVIWETQYF. CDR3 coding DNA: TGCAGCGTGATATGGGAGACCCAGTACTTC. The full variable domain, with the rest looked up from reference TRBV29-1 and TRBJ2-5, is SAVISQKPSRDICQRGTSLTIQCQVDSQVTMMFWYRQQPGQSLTLIATANQGSEATYESGFVIDKFPISRPNLTFSTLTVSNMSPEDSSIYLCSVIWETQYFGPGTRLLVL.

As regards this clonotype: Germline and junction disagree at one end, which may indicate a read error. The gene calls are TRBV4-3 and TRBJ2-5, with 7 bases identical to TRBD2. CDR1 and CDR2 from the germline V gene are LGHNA and YSLEER. The CDR3 contains 13 residues. In nucleotides, the CDR3 is TGCGCCAGCAGCCAAGATGGGCGGGAGACCCAGTGCTTC. This codes for CASSQDGRETQCF.

This clonotype occurred many times. This chain joins TRBV20-1 and TRBJ2-7; D not resolved. The CDR3 consists of 12 residues. The germline V gene has CDR1 DFQATT and CDR2 SNEGSKA (reference sequence). V lost 3 bases and J 5 bases, leaving 11 bases between the germline ends. The CDR3 DNA reads TGCAGTGCTAGTGGTGAATTAAACGAGCAGTACTTC. This gives the protein CSASGELNEQYF.

This clonotype was counted many times. The rearrangement joins TRBV27 to TRBJ2-7; 7 bases fit TRBD1. V gave up 4 bases and J gave up 4 bases; unmatched junction bases: 13. Germline V lookup: CDR1 MNHEY, CDR2 SMNVEV (reference sequence). This CDR3 has 16 amino acids. The CDR3: CASSSDGTDNKYEQYF. CDR3 nucleotide sequence: TGTGCCAGCAGTTCTGATGGGACAGATAATAAGTACGAGCAGTACTTC.

This chain links TRBV12-3 or TRBV12-4 with TRBJ2-3, with TRBD2 matching 11 bases. This CDR3 region has 18 residues. Trimming at V came to 3 bases and at J to 8 bases, leaving 16 bases not matched to a gene. CDR3 sequence (DNA): TGTGCCAGCAGTTTCCATCCGGTCCTAGCGGGGGGCAAAGGTACGCAGTATTTT. It yields the protein CASSFHPVLAGGKGTQYF.

The table lists this clonotype with many counts. The chain links TRBV27 to TRBJ2-7; D call uncertain. CDR3 size: 14 residues. Germline CDR1 is MNHEY and CDR2 is SMNVEV (reference sequence). V shed 2 bases and J shed 2 bases, with 10 bases lying between them. This CDR3 reads CASSLEADPYEQYF. DNA of the CDR3: TGTGCCAGCAGTTTAGAGGCAGACCCCTACGAGCAGTACTTC.

This clonotype appeared a few times. The chain couples TRBV27 to TRBJ2-1; 8 nucleotides align to TRBD2. The CDR3 is 16 residues long. The junction had 14 bases not matched to a gene; V was cut back by 6 bases and J by 7 bases. Per germline, CDR1 MNHEY and CDR2 SMNVEV (reference sequence). The CDR3 sequence: CASREDSGDVGNEQFF. CDR3 nucleotide sequence: TGTGCCAGCAGGGAAGATAGCGGGGACGTCGGGAATGAGCAGTTCTTC.

This chain joins TRBV21-1 and TRBJ2-1; the listed D gene, TRBD1, was not tested against the DNA. TRBV21-1 has pseudogene status. This CDR3 spans 17 amino acids. The CDR3 is CASSKLEGGPSYNEQFF. Written as DNA, the CDR3 is TGTGCCAGCAGCAAACTGGAGGGGGGTCCCTCCTACAATGAGCAGTTCTTC.

The chain uses TRBV19 and TRBJ2-1; 13 bases agree with TRBD2. Per the germline V gene, CDR1 is LNHDA and CDR2 is SQIVND (reference sequence). Trimming took 2 bases from V and 2 from J; bases not matched to a gene: 0. The CDR3 spans 16 residues. Written as DNA, the CDR3 is TGTGCCAGTAGTATAACTAGCGGGAGGGCCTACAATGAGCAGTTCTTC. Translating gives CASSITSGRAYNEQFF.

This rearrangement joins TRBV5-1 to TRBJ2-3; 11 bases agree with TRBD1. The V segment lost 4 bases and the J segment 0 bases; nucleotides outside the gene matches: 1. The CDR3 covers 15 residues. Germline V gene lookup returns CDR1 SGHRS and CDR2 YFSETQ. CDR3 in amino acids: CASSGTGGSTDTQYF. CDR3 nucleotides: TGCGCCAGCAGCGGGACAGGGGGGAGCACAGATACGCAGTATTTT.

V usage is TRBV9 and J usage is TRBJ2-1; the match to TRBD2 covers 11 bases. V shed 0 bases, J shed 7 bases, and the junction held 3 bases outside the gene matches. Per germline, CDR1 SGDLS and CDR2 YYNGEE. CDR3 length: 15 amino acids. The CDR3 sequence is CASSVEGLAANEQFF. The CDR3 DNA follows: TGTGCCAGCAGCGTAGAGGGACTAGCGGCAAATGAGCAGTTCTTC.

The chain employs TRBV6-5 and TRBJ2-5; D remains unclear. V lost 6 bases and J 0 bases, leaving 14 bases between the germline ends. Germline V lookup: CDR1 MNHEY, CDR2 SVGAGI. The CDR3 contains 15 residues. The CDR3: CASSPGHKYQETQYF. CDR3 bases: TGTGCCAGCAGCCCCGGGCATAAGTACCAAGAGACCCAGTACTTC.

The sample holds a few counts of this clonotype. The rearrangement links TRBV20-1 to TRBJ1-1; D is ambiguous. V lost 3 bases, J lost 4 bases, and 12 bases lay in between. The CDR3 extends over 13 amino acids. Germline CDR1 and CDR2: DFQATT and SNEGSKA (reference sequence). CDR3 coding DNA: TGCAGTGCTAGCTTTCAGGAGGGCACTGAAGCTTTCTTT. Protein sequence: CSASFQEGTEAFF.

The chain recombines TRBV5-5 with TRBJ2-7; D is possibly TRBD1 or TRBD2 (5 bases each). The germline V gene has CDR1 SGHKS and CDR2 YYEKEE (reference sequence). The CDR3 runs to 16 residues. V lost 4 bases to trimming and J lost 4 bases, with 21 bases between them. CDR3 residues: CASSPSGTQDPYEQYV. CDR3 bases: TGTGCCAGCAGCCCTTCCGGGACCCAGGATCCGTACGAGCAGTACGTC.

The rearrangement links TRBV12-3 or TRBV12-4 to TRBJ2-7; 12 bases agree with TRBD2. The CDR3 is made up of 16 amino acids. The V and J ends lost 5 bases and 6 bases, in that order; junction bases with no gene match: 11. CDR3 DNA: TGTGCCAGCAGTGCTCCGGGACTAGCGGGCAGTGGCGAGCAGTACTTC. It translates to CASSAPGLAGSGEQYF.

This clonotype was seen repeatedly, ten times or more. V usage is TRBV19 and J usage is TRBJ1-1; weak D call: TRBD1 (6 bases). Per the germline V gene, CDR1 is LNHDA and CDR2 is SQIVND (reference sequence). This CDR3 spans 13 amino acids. The V and J ends lost 6 bases and 2 bases respectively, with 10 bases between them. The CDR3 loop is CASSRTANTEAFF. CDR3 in DNA: TGTGCCAGTAGCCGGACAGCTAACACTGAAGCTTTCTTT.

This clonotype has a handful of counts. The chain employs TRBV12-3 or TRBV12-4 and TRBJ2-7, with D perhaps matching TRBD1 or TRBD2 (5 bases each). The CDR3 spans 15 residues. V lost 6 bases and J 4 bases, leaving 19 bases between the germline ends. The CDR3 nucleotides are TGTGCCAGCAGAGGGACCCGGGACGTCTTATACGAGCAGTACTTC. It is translated as CASRGTRDVLYEQYF.

This clonotype was seen ten or more times. The chain employs TRBV6-5 and TRBJ1-6; D call uncertain. This CDR3 has 14 residues. Trimming cost V 1 base and J 6 bases, with 7 bases left between them. The germline V gene encodes CDR1 MNHEY and CDR2 SVGAGI. CDR3 DNA: TGTGCCAGCAGTTACTGGTTTGGTAATTCACCCCTCCACTTT. This codes for CASSYWFGNSPLHF.

In this sample, this clonotype turned up many times. The chain uses TRBV20-1 and TRBJ2-1, with 12 bases aligning to TRBD1. Germline V gene data show CDR1 as DFQATT and CDR2 as SNEGSKA (reference sequence). The CDR3 has 14 residues. The V and J ends lost 5 bases and 7 bases, in that order; junction bases with no gene match: 6. For the CDR3, the DNA is TGCAGTGCTCTAGGGGACAGGGGGCGGAATGAGCAGTTCTTC. This translates into CSALGDRGRNEQFF.

This clonotype was counted at least ten times. This chain links TRBV29-1 with TRBJ2-1; 15 bases are shared with TRBD2. Germline V gene sequence: CDR1 SQVTM, CDR2 ANQGSEA. The CDR3 spans 16 residues. J lost 0 bases, V lost 6 bases, and 3 bases had no gene match. Written as DNA, the CDR3 is TGCAGCGTCGGGACTAGCGGGAGGACCTCCTACAATGAGCAGTTCTTC. This sequence encodes CSVGTSGRTSYNEQFF.

This clonotype came up many times. CDR3 amino acids: CASSFLASGDNEQFF. The DNA of the CDR3 is TGCGCCAGCAGCTTCTTGGCTAGCGGAGACAATGAGCAGTTCTTC. The chain combines TRBV5-1 with TRBJ2-1; TRBD2 matches 7 bases. The germline gives CDR1 SGHRS, CDR2 YFSETQ. This CDR3 is 15 amino acids long. V dropped 2 bases and J dropped 5; count of bases not matched to a gene: 7.

This rearrangement joins TRBV12-3 or TRBV12-4 to TRBJ2-7, with 8 bases matching TRBD1. This CDR3 comprises 13 residues. V shed 5 bases, J shed 5 bases, and the junction held 5 bases outside the gene matches. CDR3 DNA: TGTGCCAGCAGTGGGACAGGTACCCACGAGCAGTACTTC. This gives the protein CASSGTGTHEQYF.

CDR3 DNA sequence: TGTGCCGGGGAGGCGGTGGGGGCCAACGTCCTGACTTTC. Translated, it gives CAGEAVGANVLTF. The chain uses TRBV5-5 and TRBJ2-6, with a weak D call TRBD2 (6 bases). Trimming removed 10 bases from V and 4 bases from J, with 12 bases in between. The CDR3 is made up of 13 amino acids. From germline, CDR1 is SGHKS and CDR2 YYEKEE (reference sequence).

This clonotype turned up a few times. CDR3 in DNA: TGTGCCAGCTTACTAGCGGGGGGAAATACGCAGTATTTT. Residues: CASLLAGGNTQYF. The chain has TRBV25-1 and TRBJ2-3; 12 nucleotides align to TRBD2. Germline assignment: CDR1 MGHDK and CDR2 SYGVNS. The CDR3 is 13 residues long. V lost 8 bases and J lost 7; bases outside the gene matches: 4.

This clonotype appeared many times. The chain has TRBV12-3 or TRBV12-4 and TRBJ2-7, with D unclear. The V end lost 8 bases, the J end lost 0 bases, and 14 bases lay between the germline ends. This CDR3 is built from 14 residues. Here the CDR3 reads CASSGSGFSYEQYF. CDR3 nucleotide sequence: TGTGCCAGCTCCGGCTCCGGGTTCTCCTACGAGCAGTACTTC.